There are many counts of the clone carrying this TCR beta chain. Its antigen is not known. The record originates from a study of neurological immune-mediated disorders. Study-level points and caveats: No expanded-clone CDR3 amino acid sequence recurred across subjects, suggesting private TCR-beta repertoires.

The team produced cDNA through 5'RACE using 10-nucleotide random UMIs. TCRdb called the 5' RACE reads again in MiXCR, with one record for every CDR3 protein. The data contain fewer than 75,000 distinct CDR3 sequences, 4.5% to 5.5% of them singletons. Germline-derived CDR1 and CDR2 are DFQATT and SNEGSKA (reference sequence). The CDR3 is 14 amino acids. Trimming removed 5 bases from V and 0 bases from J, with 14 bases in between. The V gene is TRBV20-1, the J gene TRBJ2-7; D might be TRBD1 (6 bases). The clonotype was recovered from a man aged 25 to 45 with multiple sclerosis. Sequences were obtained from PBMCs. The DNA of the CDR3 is TGCAGTGCTGACCTCTCGGGACACTCCTACGAGCAGTACGTC. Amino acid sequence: CSADLSGHSYEQYV.